Following are 30 T cell receptor beta chains from one sample sequenced in a study of neoadjuvant nivolumab and ipilimumab in lung cancer. TCRdb's table, derived via immunoSEQ multiplex PCR, lists solely in-frame clones and lacks some. The repertoire consists of about 19,000 clones, with about 89% occurring once and the leading ten covering approximately 2.1%. The specimen comprised peripheral blood, sampled before neoadjuvant nivolumab, alone or with ipilimumab. The source of these receptors is an adult with non-small cell lung cancer.

The rearrangement joins TRBV20-1 to TRBJ2-5, with a tentative D call TRBD1 (5 bases). The CDR3 has 11 residues. Germline values: CDR1 DFQATT, CDR2 SNEGSKA (reference sequence). V was trimmed by 6 bases and J by 8 bases, leaving 13 bases between them. CDR3 amino acids: CSARTRETQYF. Written as DNA, the CDR3 is TGCAGTGCCCGGACAAGGGAAACCCAGTACTTC.

This chain connects TRBV9 to TRBJ2-7, with unresolved D. Germline assignment: CDR1 SGDLS and CDR2 YYNGEE. The V gene lost 3 bases and the J gene lost 2 bases, with 12 bases spanning the gap. The CDR3 is 14 amino acids. CDR3 amino acids: CASSDGVRPYEQYF. The CDR3 DNA reads TGTGCCAGCAGCGATGGGGTTCGCCCCTACGAGCAGTACTTC.

The sample holds a few counts of this clone. V and J are TRBV2 and TRBJ2-7; weak D call: TRBD1 (6 bases). Per the germline V gene, CDR1 is SNHLY and CDR2 is FYNNEI. The CDR3 contains 11 residues. With 7 bases removed from V and 5 bases from J, the gap between germline ends came to 9 bases. DNA for the CDR3: TGTGCCAGCATGCAGGGGAACGAGCAGTACTTC. It codes for CASMQGNEQYF.

This clone was picked up a small number of times. The rearrangement links TRBV11-2 to TRBJ2-7; 7 bases line up with TRBD1. The germline V gene has CDR1 SGHAT and CDR2 FQNNGV. The CDR3 totals 14 residues. V lost 5 bases, J lost 0 bases, and 4 bases stayed unmatched. This CDR3 reads CASSHTGVSYEQYF. The CDR3 DNA is TGTGCCAGCAGCCATACAGGGGTCTCCTACGAGCAGTACTTC.

The chain recombines TRBV5-1 with TRBJ1-5; D is undetermined. The V gene's germline CDR1 is SGHRS and CDR2 YFSETQ. CDR3 length: 16 residues. With 0 bases removed from V and 2 bases from J, the gap between germline ends came to 12 bases. The CDR3 region has the DNA TGCGCCAGCAGCTTGGAGGCCCAGGCTGGCAATCAGCCCCAGCATTTT. This encodes CASSLEAQAGNQPQHF.

The V and J genes are TRBV7-6 and TRBJ1-4; D is uncertain. V gave up 1 base and J gave up 4 bases, with 10 bases separating them. The length of the CDR3 is 15 residues. In germline, CDR1 is SGHVS, CDR2 FNYEAQ. The CDR3 spells CASSLGGIDNEKLFF. For the CDR3, the DNA is TGTGCCAGCAGCTTAGGGGGAATCGATAATGAAAAACTGTTTTTT. Variable domain in full (rest from reference TRBV7-6 and TRBJ1-4): GAGVSQSPRYKVTKRGQDVALRCDPISGHVSLYWYRQALGQGPEFLTYFNYEAQQDKSGLPNDRFSAERPEGSISTLTIQRTEQRDSAMYRCASSLGGIDNEKLFFGSGTQLSVL.

The chain uses TRBV5-4 and TRBJ2-2, with 11 positions matching TRBD2. J was trimmed by 4 bases and V by 4 bases; bases with no gene match: 9. Germline CDR1 SGHNT, CDR2 YYREEE (reference sequence). CDR3 size: 17 residues. CDR3 region: CASSNVAGGPITGELFF. In nucleotides, the CDR3 is TGTGCCAGCAGCAATGTAGCGGGAGGGCCGATCACCGGGGAGCTGTTTTTT.

The rearrangement links TRBV18 to TRBJ2-1, with TRBD2 identical over 9 bases. The germline gives CDR1 KGHSH, CDR2 LQKENI. This CDR3 has 15 residues. J was trimmed by 5 bases and V by 1 base; bases with no gene match: 3. In DNA form, the CDR3 reads TGTGCCAGCTCACCACTAGCGGGAGTGGACAATGAGCAGTTCTTC. Translated: CASSPLAGVDNEQFF.

This chain uses TRBV7-8 with TRBJ1-1, with D maybe TRBD1 (5 bases). Germline loops: CDR1 SGHVS, CDR2 FQNEAQ. CDR3 length: 14 residues. Trimming took 2 bases from V and 4 from J, leaving 11 bases between them. CDR3 coding DNA: TGTGCCAGCAGCTTATCACCCGGGGGCACTGAAGCTTTCTTT. This sequence encodes CASSLSPGGTEAFF.

This clone occurred once. V gene TRBV5-1 combines with J gene TRBJ2-1; D may be TRBD2 (6 bases). The CDR3 has 16 residues. Germline CDR1 SGHRS, CDR2 YFSETQ. V lost 4 bases and J lost 0, with 14 bases in between. The CDR3 sequence: CASSREAGSSYNEQFF. The CDR3 DNA is TGCGCCAGCAGCCGCGAGGCGGGGAGCTCCTACAATGAGCAGTTCTTC.

The chain combines TRBV7-9 with TRBJ2-7; maybe TRBD1 (5 bases). The CDR3 totals 13 residues. V lost 1 base and J lost 5, with 9 bases in between. Germline CDR1 is SEHNR and CDR2 is FQNEAQ (reference sequence). The CDR3, as DNA: TGTGCCAGCAGCTTAGGACAGTGGGACGAGCAGTACTTC. Protein product: CASSLGQWDEQYF.

This chain uses TRBV2 with TRBJ1-5, with D unclear. This CDR3 has 12 amino acids. CDR1 is SNHLY and CDR2 is FYNNEI in the germline V gene. V lost 3 bases and J 5 bases, leaving 5 bases between the germline ends. CDR3 DNA sequence: TGTGCCAGCAGTGATGGGGATCAGCCCCAGCATTTT. Protein sequence: CASSDGDQPQHF.

The V gene is TRBV27, the J gene TRBJ2-6; 7 nucleotides agree with TRBD1. The CDR3 sequence is 15 residues long. CDR1 MNHEY and CDR2 SMNVEV come from the germline V gene (reference sequence). The V segment lost 4 bases and the J segment 4 bases; nucleotides outside the gene matches: 4. The CDR3 sequence: CASSSTGLGANVLTF. The CDR3 bases are TGTGCCAGCAGTTCGACAGGGTTAGGGGCCAACGTCCTGACTTTC.

V gene TRBV18 combines with J gene TRBJ2-1; 11 nucleotides line up with TRBD2. The CDR3 runs 15 residues. Germline V gene sequence: CDR1 KGHSH, CDR2 LQKENI. After removal of 0 bases from V and 9 bases from J, the junction contained 4 bases not matched to a gene. The CDR3 is CASSPPTSGTGEQFF. CDR3 in DNA: TGTGCCAGCTCACCACCGACTAGCGGGACGGGTGAGCAGTTCTTC.

The chain has TRBV5-4 and TRBJ2-1, with 7 bases matching TRBD1. The CDR3 length is 16 residues. The ends lost 4 bases at V and 0 bases at J; junction bases unmatched: 7. The germline V gene encodes CDR1 SGHNT and CDR2 YYREEE (reference sequence). CDR3 in DNA: TGTGCCAGCAGCACTCGACAGGGAAACTCCTACAATGAGCAGTTCTTC. The encoded protein is CASSTRQGNSYNEQFF.

This chain joins TRBV4-2 and TRBJ2-7; 11 bases are a match to TRBD2. The germline gives CDR1 LGHNA, CDR2 YNFKEQ. The CDR3 runs to 17 residues. With 2 bases clipped from V and 3 bases from J, the junction kept 9 bases outside the gene matches. The DNA of the CDR3 is TGTGCCAGCAGCCAAACTACCGGACTAGCGGGTTTCTACGAGCAGTACTTC. Its translation: CASSQTTGLAGFYEQYF.

The chain carries TRBV9 and TRBJ2-1; D is perhaps TRBD1 (7 bases). V was clipped by 3 bases and J by 9 bases, with 22 bases between them. The CDR3 extends over 16 amino acids. The germline gives CDR1 SGDLS, CDR2 YYNGEE. In DNA form, the CDR3 reads TGTGCCAGCAGCGCGCGGGACAGCCGAGGTTTGGGTGAGCAGTTCTTC. Its translation: CASSARDSRGLGEQFF.

This chain links TRBV14 with TRBJ1-1, with D unresolved. Germline V lookup: CDR1 SGHDN, CDR2 FVKESK. The CDR3 spans 13 residues. V was shortened by 1 base and J by 5 bases, with 8 bases between the two germline ends. Here the CDR3 DNA reads TGTGCCAGCAGCCAAGGGGCGGAAACTGAAGCTTTCTTT. Protein product: CASSQGAETEAFF.

V is TRBV29-1 and J is TRBJ1-1; the D is unclear. The CDR3 length is 11 residues. With 5 bases removed from V and 1 base from J, the gap between germline ends came to 5 bases. The V gene's germline CDR1 is SQVTM and CDR2 ANQGSEA. CDR3 sequence: CSVPGNTEAFF. The CDR3 DNA sequence: TGCAGCGTTCCAGGGAACACTGAAGCTTTCTTT.

DNA for the CDR3: TGCGCCAGCAGCTTGGAACCCACCGAGAGGTACAATGAGCAGTTCTTC. It yields the protein CASSLEPTERYNEQFF. This sequence joins TRBV5-1 and TRBJ2-1; D ambiguous. Germline lookup yields CDR1 SGHRS and CDR2 YFSETQ. This CDR3 has 16 residues. V was trimmed by 0 bases and J by 4 bases, leaving 14 bases between them.

The CDR3 spells CATNVQRETEAFF. The CDR3 bases are TGTGCCACCAACGTACAGAGGGAGACTGAAGCTTTCTTT. This chain connects TRBV15 to TRBJ1-1; no clear D. Germline assignment: CDR1 LNHNV and CDR2 YYDKDF (reference sequence). The CDR3 consists of 13 residues. Trimming removed 7 bases at V and 5 bases at J, with 14 bases between.

V usage is TRBV5-3 and J usage is TRBJ2-7; TRBD2 matches 9 bases. TRBV5-3 is an ORF for which the function is uncertain. The CDR3 is made up of 15 amino acids. The V segment lost 9 bases and the J segment 5 bases; nucleotides outside the gene matches: 15. In nucleotides, the CDR3 is TGTGCCACCCGGACCCGGCGGGAGGGCCGCGACGAGCAGTACTTC. Its protein is CATRTRREGRDEQYF.

V usage is TRBV7-9 and J usage is TRBJ1-1; possibly TRBD1 for D (6 bases). Trimming cost V 3 bases and J 7 bases, with 9 bases left between them. The CDR3 runs 12 residues. CDR1 is SEHNR and CDR2 is FQNEAQ in the germline V gene (reference sequence). The CDR3 loop reads CASSLQGNEAFF. CDR3 coding DNA: TGTGCCAGCAGCTTGCAGGGGAATGAAGCTTTCTTT.

The J gene is TRBJ1-1, the V gene TRBV30; D might be TRBD1 (5 bases). The CDR3 extends over 13 amino acids. Germline V gives CDR1 GTSNPN, CDR2 SVGIG (reference sequence). The V end lost 0 bases, the J end lost 5 bases, and 10 bases lay between the germline ends. CDR3 sequence (DNA): TGTGCCTGGAGTGTAAGGGGTTGGACTGAAGCTTTCTTT. Its translation: CAWSVRGWTEAFF.

This chain connects TRBV6-5 to TRBJ2-3; D is tentatively TRBD1 or TRBD2 (5 bases each). The length of the CDR3 is 16 residues. Germline-derived CDR1 and CDR2 are MNHEY and SVGAGI. Trimming took 0 bases from V and 0 from J, leaving 10 bases between them. The chain's CDR3 is CASSYSEGRSTDTQYF. The CDR3 bases are TGTGCCAGCAGTTACTCAGAGGGGCGAAGCACAGATACGCAGTATTTT.

The J gene is TRBJ1-2, the V gene TRBV25-1; tentatively, D is TRBD1 (6 bases). CDR1 is MGHDK and CDR2 is SYGVNS in the germline V gene. This CDR3 has 14 amino acids. The V gene lost 10 bases and the J gene lost 2 bases, with 17 bases spanning the gap. The DNA for the CDR3 is TGTGCCACGATGGAGGGGGGGCGCAACTATGGCTACACCTTC. Its translation is CATMEGGRNYGYTF.

The CDR3 DNA reads as TGTGCCAGCAGTATCCAACGCGGCCAGCCCCAGCATTTT. This translates into CASSIQRGQPQHF. V gene TRBV6-5 combines with J gene TRBJ1-5; D gene ambiguous. With 5 bases removed from V and 7 bases from J, the gap between germline ends came to 12 bases. CDR3 length: 13 amino acids. Germline CDR1 MNHEY, CDR2 SVGAGI.

The V and J genes are TRBV13 and TRBJ2-3; D is ambiguous. This CDR3 has 12 amino acids. Trimming pared 5 bases from V and 6 bases from J, leaving 9 bases between. Germline lookup yields CDR1 PRHDT and CDR2 FYEKMQ (reference sequence). In DNA form, the CDR3 reads TGTGCCAGCAGCCCCCGATCGGATACGCAGTATTTT. This codes for CASSPRSDTQYF.

This clone has a single count. This rearrangement joins TRBV30 to TRBJ1-2; D may be TRBD1 (5 bases). CDR3 length: 12 residues. Per germline, CDR1 GTSNPN and CDR2 SVGIG (reference sequence). Trimming cost V 5 bases and J 11 bases, with 18 bases left between them. CDR3 amino acids: CAWRPGPQAYTF. CDR3 DNA sequence: TGTGCCTGGCGACCGGGACCCCAAGCATACACCTTC. The whole variable domain, remainder taken from reference TRBV30 and TRBJ1-2, is SQTIHQWPATLVQPVGSPLSLECTVEGTSNPNLYWYRQAAGRGLQLLFYSVGIGQISSEVPQNLSASRPQDRQFILSSKKLLLSDSGFYLCAWRPGPQAYTFGSGTRLTVV.

This clone occurred once. V gene TRBV7-3 combines with J gene TRBJ2-1, with 10 bases lining up with TRBD2. Germline V gene sequence: CDR1 SGHTA, CDR2 FQGTGA. Trimming at V came to 5 bases and at J to 2 bases, leaving 6 bases not matched to a gene. CDR3 length: 16 amino acids. DNA of the CDR3: TGTGCCAGCAGCCCCTCTCTAGCGGGGGCCTACAATGAGCAGTTCTTC. It is translated as CASSPSLAGAYNEQFF.